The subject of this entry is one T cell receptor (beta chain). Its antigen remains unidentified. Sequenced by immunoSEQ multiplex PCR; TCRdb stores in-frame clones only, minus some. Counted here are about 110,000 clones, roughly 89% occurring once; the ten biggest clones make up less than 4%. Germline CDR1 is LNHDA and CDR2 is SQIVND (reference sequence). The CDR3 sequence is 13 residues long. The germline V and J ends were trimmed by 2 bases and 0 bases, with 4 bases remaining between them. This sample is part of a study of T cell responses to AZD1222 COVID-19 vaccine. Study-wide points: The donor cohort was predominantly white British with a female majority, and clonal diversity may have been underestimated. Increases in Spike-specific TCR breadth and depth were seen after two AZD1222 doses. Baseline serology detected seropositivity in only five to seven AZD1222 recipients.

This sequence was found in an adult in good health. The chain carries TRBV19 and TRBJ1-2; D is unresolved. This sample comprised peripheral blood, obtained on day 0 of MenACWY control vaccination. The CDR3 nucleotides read TGTGCCAGTAGTATAATCCCTAACTATGGCTACACCTTC. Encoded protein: CASSIIPNYGYTF.